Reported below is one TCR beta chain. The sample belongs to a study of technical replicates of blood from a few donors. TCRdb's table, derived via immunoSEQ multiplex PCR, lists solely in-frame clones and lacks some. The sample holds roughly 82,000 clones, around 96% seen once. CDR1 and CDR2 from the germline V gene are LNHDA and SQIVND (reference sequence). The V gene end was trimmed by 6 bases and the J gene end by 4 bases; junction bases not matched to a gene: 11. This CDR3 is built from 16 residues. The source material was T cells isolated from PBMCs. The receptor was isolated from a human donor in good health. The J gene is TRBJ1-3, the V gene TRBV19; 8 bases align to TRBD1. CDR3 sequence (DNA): TGTGCCAGTAGGTGGACAGGGATAAAGTTGGGAAACACCATATATTTT. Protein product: CASRWTGIKLGNTIYF.